A selection of T cell receptor beta chains follows, all from one sample in a study of blood T cell repertoires in COVID-19. Sequencing was performed with immunoSEQ multiplex PCR; in TCRdb, only in-frame clones are kept and a portion is missing. The sample holds about 100,000 clones, under 90% seen once. Sequenced material: peripheral blood. The receptors were gathered from a human donor in a cohort sampled during active COVID-19. CDR3s include the opening cysteine and the closing phenylalanine or tryptophan. The D gene is left open where the match is weak. The listing skips clone size in some rows; elsewhere it reads once, few, many or a size class.

>-|TRBJ2-5|-|TRBV29-1
TGCAGCGTGGGGGGAGACAGCCGGGAGACCCAGTACTTC
CSVGGDSRETQYF
>-|TRBJ2-1|-|TRBV6-2/TRBV6-3
TGTGCCAGCAGCCGATCGGGGTCTAATGAGCAGTTCTTC
CASSRSGSNEQFF
>once|TRBJ1-6|TRBD1|TRBV5-1
TGCGCCAGCAGTCGGACAGGGGCAAATTCACCCCTCCACTTT
CASSRTGANSPLHF
>once|TRBJ2-1|-|TRBV10-3
TGTGCCATCACGGGGGATGGCCAGAGTGAGCAGTTCTTC
CAITGDGQSEQFF
>-|TRBJ1-5|-|TRBV28
TGTGCCAGCAGTTTCCCATTTGGCAGGGGATCGGGCAATCAGCCCCAGCATTTT
CASSFPFGRGSGNQPQHF
>once|TRBJ2-7|TRBD2|TRBV3-1/TRBV3-2
TGTGCCAGCAGCCCTAGGGGAGGGCCCGACGAGCAGTACTTC
CASSPRGGPDEQYF
>-|TRBJ2-3|TRBD2|TRBV9
TGTGCCAGCAGCAAAAGCGGGAGGGCCGTAGATACGCAGTATTTT
CASSKSGRAVDTQYF
>once|TRBJ2-7|-|TRBV12-5
TGTGCTAGTGGCACGCGTTACGAGCAGTACTTC
CASGTRYEQYF
>-|TRBJ2-7|TRBD1|TRBV6-2/TRBV6-3
TGTGCCAGCAGTTACAGACAGGGGGCGAACGAGCAGTACTTC
CASSYRQGANEQYF
>-|TRBJ2-5|TRBD2|TRBV3-1/TRBV3-2
TGTGCCAGCAGCCAAGATTCCCAGCGGGGGGGCCAAGAGACCCAGTACTTC
CASSQDSQRGGQETQYF
>few|TRBJ1-2|TRBD1|TRBV7-9
TGTGCCAGCAGTAAAGACAGGGTCTATGGCTACACCTTC
CASSKDRVYGYTF
>-|TRBJ2-7|-|TRBV4-1
TGCGCCAGCAGCCAAGATGTTGGAGGTCACAACGAGCAGTACTTC
CASSQDVGGHNEQYF
>-|TRBJ1-1|-|TRBV7-9
TGTGCCAGCAGCTCTGGGGACAAGGGGATTGCTGAAGCTTTCTTT
CASSSGDKGIAEAFF
>-|TRBJ2-1|TRBD1|TRBV4-3
TGCGCCAGCAGCCGAGACAGGGTCTCCTACAATGAGCAGTTCTTC
CASSRDRVSYNEQFF
>-|TRBJ2-7|TRBD2|TRBV5-1
TGCGCCAGCAGCTCGGGACTAGCGGATCGCGAGCAGTACTTC
CASSSGLADREQYF
>-|TRBJ2-7|TRBD2|TRBV5-6
TGTGCCAGCAGCTTGACGGGACTAGCAAACAGCAGAGCCTACTTC
CASSLTGLANSRAYF
>-|TRBJ2-3|TRBD1|TRBV4-3
TGCGCCAGCAGCCAAACAGGGGTCCGGGTAGATACGCAGTATTTT
CASSQTGVRVDTQYF
>-|TRBJ1-4|TRBD1|TRBV11-2
TGTGCCAGCAGCTTAACAGCAGGGGGTAATGAAAAACTGTTTTTT
CASSLTAGGNEKLFF
>-|TRBJ2-1|TRBD2|TRBV7-2
TGTGCCAGCACCGGGACTACCTACAATGAGCAGTTCTTC
CASTGTTYNEQFF
>-|TRBJ2-5|TRBD2|TRBV29-1
TGCAGCGTTGAAGAGGGGACTAGCGGGAGGTACGAGACCCAGTACTTC
CSVEEGTSGRYETQYF
>-|TRBJ2-3|-|TRBV12-3/TRBV12-4
TGTGCCAGCAGCCCTGCGAGGACAGATACGCAGTATTTT
CASSPARTDTQYF
>-|TRBJ2-5|-|TRBV2
TGTGCCAGCAGTGCGAGCCTAGCTACGCGCGAGACCCAGTACTTC
CASSASLATRETQYF
>-|TRBJ1-2|-|TRBV18
TGTGCCAGCTCCCCCCGAAACTTAGCTAACTATGGCTACACCTTC
CASSPRNLANYGYTF